Following are 26 T cell receptor beta chains from one sample sequenced in a study of blood T cell repertoires in COVID-19. Repertoires were generated with immunoSEQ multiplex PCR, while TCRdb's copy carries only in-frame clones and drops some. The table records more than 150,000 clones, roughly four fifths of them present only once. The sequencing sample was made of PBMCs or T cells enriched from blood (not recorded which). These receptors originate from a man between 40 and 49 years old who had recovered from COVID-19.

This clone was detected a few times. This rearrangement joins TRBV27 to TRBJ2-1; 8 bases match TRBD1. Germline CDR1 is MNHEY and CDR2 is SMNVEV (reference sequence). CDR3 length: 15 residues. Trimming at V came to 6 bases and at J to 2 bases, leaving 6 bases not matched to a gene. The CDR3 DNA reads as TGTGCCAGCAGACCCGGACAGGGTGCCTACAATGAGCAGTTCTTC. Its protein product is CASRPGQGAYNEQFF.

The chain couples TRBV15 to TRBJ2-2, with TRBD2 matching over 14 bases. Germline-derived CDR1 and CDR2 are LNHNV and YYDKDF (reference sequence). V lost 2 bases and J lost 3; bases outside the gene matches: 5. The CDR3 contains 18 residues. Here the CDR3 reads CATSRKGLAGAYTGELFF. CDR3 sequence (DNA): TGTGCCACCAGCAGAAAGGGACTAGCGGGAGCTTACACCGGGGAGCTGTTTTTT.

This clone came up a few times. The rearrangement uses TRBV4-3 and TRBJ2-7; 15 bases are a match to TRBD2. This CDR3 spans 17 amino acids. The ends lost 0 bases at V and 6 bases at J; junction bases unmatched: 6. Germline V gene sequence: CDR1 LGHNA, CDR2 YSLEER. The CDR3 DNA sequence: TGCGCCAGCAGCCAAGATAGGGGACTAGCGGGAGGTTCCGAGCAGTACTTC. As protein: CASSQDRGLAGGSEQYF.

The rearrangement joins TRBV29-1 to TRBJ2-7, with TRBD2 identical over 7 bases. Trimming cost V 4 bases and J 5 bases; bases outside gene matches: 11. Germline CDR1 is SQVTM and CDR2 is ANQGSEA. This CDR3 contains 14 residues. The CDR3 DNA reads as TGCAGCGTTGGTTCCCCGCGGGGGATCCACGAGCAGTACTTC. Translating it yields CSVGSPRGIHEQYF.

The chain links TRBV2 to TRBJ2-2; a possible D gene is TRBD2 (5 bases). The CDR3 has 15 residues. Trimming left V 3 bases short and J 2 bases short, with 10 bases between. Germline CDR1 SNHLY, CDR2 FYNNEI. As DNA, the CDR3 is TGTGCCAGCAGTGAGGTCGGGGAAAACACCGGGGAGCTGTTTTTT. It encodes CASSEVGENTGELFF.

V usage is TRBV10-3 and J usage is TRBJ2-5, with unresolved D. The germline V and J ends were trimmed by 6 bases and 5 bases, with 10 bases remaining between them. Germline CDR1 and CDR2: ENHRY and SYGVKD. This CDR3 has 12 residues. CDR3 region: CAISGDGETQYF. The CDR3 DNA is TGTGCCATCAGCGGAGATGGGGAGACCCAGTACTTC.

This clone was counted a few times. The chain joins TRBV11-2 to TRBJ2-7; 11 bases map to TRBD2. CDR1 is SGHAT, CDR2 FQNNGV, per germline. Trimming cost V 5 bases and J 2 bases; bases outside gene matches: 5. The CDR3 is 15 amino acids. The CDR3 nucleotides are TGTGCCAGCAGCGAGGGACTAGCGGAGACCTACGAGCAGTACTTC. It specifies CASSEGLAETYEQYF. The complete variable domain, with remaining parts taken from reference TRBV11-2 and TRBJ2-7, reads EAGVAQSPRYKIIEKRQSVAFWCNPISGHATLYWYQQILGQGPKLLIQFQNNGVVDDSQLPKDRFSAERLKGVDSTLKIQPAKLEDSAVYLCASSEGLAETYEQYFGPGTRLTVT.

The chain recombines TRBV10-3 with TRBJ2-7; D unclear. Germline V gene data show CDR1 as ENHRY and CDR2 as SYGVKD. The CDR3 is 21 residues long. Trimming stripped 0 bases from V and 0 bases from J, with 27 bases between. The CDR3: CAISESGSRGTIKNSSYEQYF. CDR3 coding DNA: TGTGCCATCAGTGAGTCAGGAAGTCGAGGTACAATTAAAAATAGCTCCTACGAGCAGTACTTC.

The V gene is TRBV10-3, the J gene TRBJ1-2; no clear D gene. The CDR3 has 14 residues. V dropped 0 bases and J dropped 8 bases, with 13 bases sitting between them. CDR1 is ENHRY, CDR2 SYGVKD, per germline. Written as DNA, the CDR3 is TGTGCCATCAGTGAGTCCCGGGGTTTTCGAGGCTACACCTTC. Translating it yields CAISESRGFRGYTF.

The rearrangement joins TRBV28 to TRBJ2-3; D is uncertain. V lost 5 bases to trimming and J lost 1 base, with 13 bases between them. This CDR3 is 15 amino acids long. Germline V gene sequence: CDR1 MDHEN, CDR2 SYDVKM. As DNA, the CDR3 is TGTGCCAGCAGTCAGACCGGAGCTGGCACAGATACGCAGTATTTT. This sequence encodes CASSQTGAGTDTQYF.

This clone was counted a few times. The chain combines TRBV7-2 with TRBJ1-1; D not resolved. V was trimmed by 3 bases and J by 6 bases, leaving 11 bases between them. This CDR3 has 13 amino acids. Germline CDR1 and CDR2: SGHTA and FQGNSA. DNA of the CDR3: TGTGCCAGCAGCTTTACAGCGGACGCTGAAGCTTTCTTT. It encodes CASSFTADAEAFF.

J is TRBJ2-1 and V is TRBV11-2; 9 bases align to TRBD1. V was pared by 1 base and J by 4 bases, with 11 bases of the junction left unmatched. In germline, CDR1 is SGHAT, CDR2 FQNNGV. This CDR3 has 18 residues. As DNA, the CDR3 is TGTGCCAGCAGCTTAGGGGCCCCGACAGGGGGGTATTACAATGAGCAGTTCTTC. Amino acid sequence: CASSLGAPTGGYYNEQFF.

The chain combines TRBV27 with TRBJ2-1; TRBD1 aligns across 7 bases. Trimming removed 5 bases from V and 8 bases from J; junction bases left unmatched: 6. Germline CDR1 and CDR2: MNHEY and SMNVEV (reference sequence). The CDR3 covers 13 residues. CDR3 nucleotides: TGTGCCAGCAGTCTGACAGGGCCCGATGAGCAGTTCTTC. Amino acid sequence: CASSLTGPDEQFF.

In DNA form, the CDR3 reads TGTGCCACCAGCAGAGTCCGGGGGACTGGCGGGATCTATGGCTACACCTTC. Residues: CATSRVRGTGGIYGYTF. The chain carries TRBV15 and TRBJ1-2, with D possibly TRBD1 on 5 matching bases. The ends were cut back, 1 base at V and 4 bases at J, with 19 bases in the middle. This CDR3 contains 17 residues. Looked up from germline, CDR1 is LNHNV and CDR2 is YYDKDF (reference sequence).

This chain uses TRBV6-5 with TRBJ2-1; 12 positions agree with TRBD2. This CDR3 has 15 residues. V shed 6 bases and J 6 bases; nucleotides not matched to a gene: 6. CDR1 and CDR2 from the germline V gene are MNHEY and SVGAGI. CDR3 DNA: TGTGCCAGCAGGGAGACTAGCGGGAGTGGCAATGAGCAGTTCTTC. Encoded protein: CASRETSGSGNEQFF.

This chain links TRBV7-2 with TRBJ2-1; 11 bases are a match to TRBD1. J gave up 11 bases and V 2 bases, and 11 bases lay outside the gene matches. The CDR3 is made up of 16 amino acids. The germline V gene encodes CDR1 SGHTA and CDR2 FQGNSA. CDR3 sequence: CASSLQYGTGGSKQFF. The CDR3 DNA is TGTGCCAGCAGCTTACAATATGGGACAGGGGGAAGTAAGCAGTTCTTC.

The V call is TRBV5-4, the J call TRBJ1-6; a weak D match, TRBD1 (5 bases). This CDR3 contains 18 residues. Trimming removed 4 bases at V and 0 bases at J, with 17 bases between. The germline V gene encodes CDR1 SGHNT and CDR2 YYREEE (reference sequence). The CDR3 DNA reads as TGTGCCAGCAGCCCCGGGGGACGCTCAAGCTCCTATAATTCACCCCTCCACTTT. As protein: CASSPGGRSSSYNSPLHF.

This clone was counted once. The chain has TRBV18 and TRBJ1-6, with TRBD1 matching over 7 bases. Trimming at V came to 3 bases and at J to 13 bases, leaving 9 bases not matched to a gene. The CDR3 length is 14 residues. Germline CDR1 and CDR2: KGHSH and LQKENI. The CDR3 sequence is CASSPDRDWRPLHF. The CDR3, as DNA: TGTGCCAGCTCACCCGACAGGGATTGGAGGCCCCTCCACTTT. The full variable domain, with the rest looked up from reference TRBV18 and TRBJ1-6, is NAGVMQNPRHLVRRRGQEARLRCSPMKGHSHVYWYRQLPEEGLKFMVYLQKENIIDESGMPKERFSAEFPKEGPSILRIQQVVRGDSAAYFCASSPDRDWRPLHFGNGTRLTVT.

This chain joins TRBV19 and TRBJ2-1, with 9 bases that match TRBD2. V lost 5 bases and J lost 5; bases outside the gene matches: 13. Germline CDR1 and CDR2: LNHDA and SQIVND (reference sequence). This CDR3 contains 17 residues. DNA for the CDR3: TGTGCCAGTAGTCCATCCCGCTCCGGGACTAGCCACAATGAGCAGTTCTTC. This encodes CASSPSRSGTSHNEQFF. Full variable domain (remainder filled in from reference TRBV19 and TRBJ2-1): DGGITQSPKYLFRKEGQNVTLSCEQNLNHDAMYWYRQDPGQGLRLIYYSQIVNDFQKGDIAEGYSVSREKKESFPLTVTSAQKNPTAFYLCASSPSRSGTSHNEQFFGPGTRLTVL.

The chain uses TRBV9 and TRBJ2-5, with D possibly matching TRBD2 (5 bases). CDR3 length: 15 residues. The V and J ends lost 0 bases and 1 base respectively, with 10 bases between them. In germline, CDR1 is SGDLS, CDR2 YYNGEE. CDR3 in amino acids: CASSVGGSLQETQYF. In nucleotides, the CDR3 is TGTGCCAGCAGCGTAGGTGGGAGCCTCCAAGAGACCCAGTACTTC.

The chain is built from TRBV6-5 and TRBJ2-2, with D perhaps matching TRBD1 (6 bases). CDR3 length: 15 amino acids. Trimming took off 6 bases at V and 4 bases at J, with 15 bases between the two ends. Germline lookup yields CDR1 MNHEY and CDR2 SVGAGI. DNA for the CDR3: TGTGCCAGCAGATCTCCAGGGGTCTTCACCGGGGAGCTGTTTTTT. This sequence encodes CASRSPGVFTGELFF.

J is TRBJ2-7 and V is TRBV27, with TRBD1 matching 8 bases. The ends lost 5 bases at V and 4 bases at J; junction bases unmatched: 7. Germline lookup yields CDR1 MNHEY and CDR2 SMNVEV (reference sequence). The length of the CDR3 is 14 residues. The CDR3 region is CASSHGQGGYEQYF. DNA for the CDR3: TGTGCCAGCAGTCACGGACAGGGAGGATACGAGCAGTACTTC.

The chain combines TRBV10-3 with TRBJ2-3; D possibly corresponds to TRBD1 (5 bases). This CDR3 spans 12 amino acids. The V end was cut by 8 bases, the J end by 2 bases, with 8 bases between. Germline values: CDR1 ENHRY, CDR2 SYGVKD. The CDR3 loop is CAIGANTDTQYF. DNA of the CDR3: TGTGCCATCGGGGCTAACACAGATACGCAGTATTTT.

The V gene is TRBV6-5, the J gene TRBJ2-5; D might be TRBD2 (7 bases). Between the trimmed V and J ends, which lost 7 bases and 7 bases, there was a span of 19 bases. CDR1 and CDR2 (germline): MNHEY, SVGAGI. The CDR3 loop spans 14 amino acids. The CDR3 nucleotides are TGTGCCAGCACCAAAACACAGGGAGGGGGGACCCAGTACTTC. Protein: CASTKTQGGGTQYF.

The gene calls are TRBV9 and TRBJ2-2, with D possibly TRBD2 on 6 matching bases. Germline-derived CDR1 and CDR2 are SGDLS and YYNGEE. This CDR3 is 17 amino acids long. The V gene lost 0 bases and the J gene lost 0 bases, with 12 bases spanning the gap. The CDR3 spells CASSVELAHTNTGELFF. The CDR3 coding sequence is TGTGCCAGCAGCGTAGAACTAGCCCACACGAACACCGGGGAGCTGTTTTTT.

The CDR3 DNA reads as TGTGCCAGCAGGGGGCTGAATGAAAAACTGTTTTTT. Translated: CASRGLNEKLFF. The chain joins TRBV19 to TRBJ1-4, with 8 positions matching TRBD1. The CDR3 length is 12 residues. From germline, CDR1 is LNHDA and CDR2 SQIVND (reference sequence). J was trimmed by 5 bases and V by 9 bases; bases with no gene match: 2.